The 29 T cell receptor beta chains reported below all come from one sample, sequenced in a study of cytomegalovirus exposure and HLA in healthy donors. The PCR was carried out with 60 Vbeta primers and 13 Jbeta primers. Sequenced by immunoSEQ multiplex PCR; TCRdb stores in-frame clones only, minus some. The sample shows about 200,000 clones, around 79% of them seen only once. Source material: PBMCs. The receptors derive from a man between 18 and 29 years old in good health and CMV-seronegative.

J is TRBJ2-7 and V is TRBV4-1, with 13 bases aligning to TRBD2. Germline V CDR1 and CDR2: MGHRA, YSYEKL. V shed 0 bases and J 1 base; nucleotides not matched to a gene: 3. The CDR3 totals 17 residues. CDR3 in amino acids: CASSQDETSGRSYEQYF. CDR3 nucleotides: TGCGCCAGCAGCCAAGACGAGACTAGCGGGAGGTCCTACGAGCAGTACTTC.

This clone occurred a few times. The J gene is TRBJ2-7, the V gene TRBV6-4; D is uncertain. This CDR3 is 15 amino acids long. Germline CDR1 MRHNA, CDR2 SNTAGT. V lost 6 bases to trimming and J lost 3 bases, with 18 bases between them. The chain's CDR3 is CASSLVGSNLYEQYF. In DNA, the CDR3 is TGTGCCAGCAGCCTTGTGGGCAGCAACCTCTACGAGCAGTACTTC.

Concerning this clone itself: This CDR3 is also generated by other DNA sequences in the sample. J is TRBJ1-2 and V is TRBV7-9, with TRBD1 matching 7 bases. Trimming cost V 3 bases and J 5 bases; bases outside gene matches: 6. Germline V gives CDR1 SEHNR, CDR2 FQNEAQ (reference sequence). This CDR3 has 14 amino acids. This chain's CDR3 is CASSLGAGGYGYTF. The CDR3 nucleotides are TGTGCCAGCAGCTTGGGTGCAGGGGGGTATGGCTACACCTTC.

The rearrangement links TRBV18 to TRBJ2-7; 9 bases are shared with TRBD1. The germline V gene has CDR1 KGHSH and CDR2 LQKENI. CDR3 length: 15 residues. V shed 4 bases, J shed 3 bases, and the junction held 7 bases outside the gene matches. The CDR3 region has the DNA TGTGCCAGCTCACAAACCGGGACAGGGCGCTACGAGCAGTACTTC. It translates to CASSQTGTGRYEQYF. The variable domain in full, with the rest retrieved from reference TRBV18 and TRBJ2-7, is NAGVMQNPRHLVRRRGQEARLRCSPMKGHSHVYWYRQLPEEGLKFMVYLQKENIIDESGMPKERFSAEFPKEGPSILRIQQVVRGDSAAYFCASSQTGTGRYEQYFGPGTRLTVT.

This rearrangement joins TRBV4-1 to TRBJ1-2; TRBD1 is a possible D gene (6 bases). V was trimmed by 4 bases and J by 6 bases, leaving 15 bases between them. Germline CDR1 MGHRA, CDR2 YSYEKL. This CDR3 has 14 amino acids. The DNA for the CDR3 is TGCGCCAGCAGCCCCACTCCAGGGGAAGATGGCTACACCTTC. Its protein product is CASSPTPGEDGYTF.

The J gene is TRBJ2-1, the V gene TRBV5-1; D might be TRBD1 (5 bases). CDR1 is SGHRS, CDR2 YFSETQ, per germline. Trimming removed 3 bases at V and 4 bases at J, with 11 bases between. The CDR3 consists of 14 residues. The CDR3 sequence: CASSSGREYNEQFF. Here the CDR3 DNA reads TGCGCCAGCAGCTCGGGCAGGGAATACAATGAGCAGTTCTTC.

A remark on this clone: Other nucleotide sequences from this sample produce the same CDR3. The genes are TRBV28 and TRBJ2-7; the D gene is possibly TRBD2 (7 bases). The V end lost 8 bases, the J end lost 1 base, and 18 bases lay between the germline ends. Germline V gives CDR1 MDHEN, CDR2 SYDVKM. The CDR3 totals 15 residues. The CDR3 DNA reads TGTGCCAGCGGCCTTGTGAGCGGGACATCCTACGAGCAGTACTTC. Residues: CASGLVSGTSYEQYF. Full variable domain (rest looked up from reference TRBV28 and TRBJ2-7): DVKVTQSSRYLVKRTGEKVFLECVQDMDHENMFWYRQDPGLGLRLIYFSYDVKMKEKGDIPEGYSVSREKKERFSLILESASTNQTSMYLCASGLVSGTSYEQYFGPGTRLTVT.

For the CDR3, the DNA is TGTGCCAGCAGTGGGGGGGTTCAAGGGCAGACCCAGTACTTC. Its translation: CASSGGVQGQTQYF. The chain joins TRBV28 to TRBJ2-5; TRBD2 aligns across 7 bases. Germline CDR1 reads MDHEN; CDR2 reads SYDVKM. With V trimmed by 5 bases and J by 6 bases, 9 bases remained unmatched. The CDR3 sequence is 14 residues long.

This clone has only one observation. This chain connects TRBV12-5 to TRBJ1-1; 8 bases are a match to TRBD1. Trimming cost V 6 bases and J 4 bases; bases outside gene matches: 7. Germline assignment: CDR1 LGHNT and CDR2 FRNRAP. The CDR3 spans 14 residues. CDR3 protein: CASGRRTGTTEAFF. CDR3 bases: TGTGCTAGTGGGCGGAGGACAGGGACCACTGAAGCTTTCTTT.

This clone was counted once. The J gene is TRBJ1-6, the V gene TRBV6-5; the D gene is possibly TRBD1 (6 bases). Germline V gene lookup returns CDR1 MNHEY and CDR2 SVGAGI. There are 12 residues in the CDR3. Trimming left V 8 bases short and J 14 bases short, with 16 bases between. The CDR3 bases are TGTGCCAGCGCAGGACAGTCTAAGGCCCTCCACTTT. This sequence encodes CASAGQSKALHF.

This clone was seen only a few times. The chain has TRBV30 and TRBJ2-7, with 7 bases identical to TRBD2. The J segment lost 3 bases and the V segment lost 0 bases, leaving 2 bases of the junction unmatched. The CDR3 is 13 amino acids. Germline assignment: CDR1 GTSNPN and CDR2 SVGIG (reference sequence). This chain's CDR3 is CAWSVGTIYEQYF. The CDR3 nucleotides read TGTGCCTGGAGTGTAGGGACTATCTACGAGCAGTACTTC.

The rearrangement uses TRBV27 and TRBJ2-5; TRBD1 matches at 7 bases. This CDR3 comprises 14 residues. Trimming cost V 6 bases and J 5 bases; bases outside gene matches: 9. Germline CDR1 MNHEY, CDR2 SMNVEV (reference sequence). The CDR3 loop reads CASSRGTALETQYF. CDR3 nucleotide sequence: TGTGCCAGCAGCCGAGGGACAGCGCTCGAGACCCAGTACTTC.

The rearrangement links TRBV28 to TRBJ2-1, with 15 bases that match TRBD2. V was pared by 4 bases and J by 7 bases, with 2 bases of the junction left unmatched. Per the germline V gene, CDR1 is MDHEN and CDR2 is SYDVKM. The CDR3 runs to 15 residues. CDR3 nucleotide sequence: TGTGCCAGCAGTTCCGGACTAGCGGGGGGGAATGAGCAGTTCTTC. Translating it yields CASSSGLAGGNEQFF.

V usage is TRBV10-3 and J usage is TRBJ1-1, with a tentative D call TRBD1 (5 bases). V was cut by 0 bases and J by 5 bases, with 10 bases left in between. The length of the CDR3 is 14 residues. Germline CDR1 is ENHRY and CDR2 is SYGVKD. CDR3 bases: TGTGCCATCAGTGAGTCGGGGGGTTGGACTGAAGCTTTCTTT. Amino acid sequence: CAISESGGWTEAFF.

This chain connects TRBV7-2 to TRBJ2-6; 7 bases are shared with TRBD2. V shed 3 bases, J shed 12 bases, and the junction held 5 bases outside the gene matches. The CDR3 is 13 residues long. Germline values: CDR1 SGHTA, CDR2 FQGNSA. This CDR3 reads CASSLSGTVVLTF. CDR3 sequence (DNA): TGTGCCAGCAGCTTGAGCGGGACGGTCGTCCTGACTTTC.

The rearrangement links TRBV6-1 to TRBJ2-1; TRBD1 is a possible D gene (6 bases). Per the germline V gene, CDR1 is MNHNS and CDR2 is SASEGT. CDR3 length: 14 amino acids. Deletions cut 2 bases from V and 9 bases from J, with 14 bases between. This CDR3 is CASSESSGVSEQFF. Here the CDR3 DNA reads TGTGCCAGCAGTGAAAGTTCAGGGGTTAGTGAGCAGTTCTTC.

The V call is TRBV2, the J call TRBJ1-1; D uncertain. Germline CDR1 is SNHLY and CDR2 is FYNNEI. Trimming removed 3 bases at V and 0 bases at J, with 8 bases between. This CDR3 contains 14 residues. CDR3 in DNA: TGTGCCAGCAGTGAGGAGGTTATGAACACTGAAGCTTTCTTT. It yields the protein CASSEEVMNTEAFF.

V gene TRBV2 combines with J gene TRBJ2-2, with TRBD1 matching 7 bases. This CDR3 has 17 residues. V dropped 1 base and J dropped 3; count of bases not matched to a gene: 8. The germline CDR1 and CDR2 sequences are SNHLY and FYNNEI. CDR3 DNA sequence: TGTGCCAGCAGTGAAGAAAGGGGGCGGGTGTACACCGGGGAGCTGTTTTTT. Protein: CASSEERGRVYTGELFF.

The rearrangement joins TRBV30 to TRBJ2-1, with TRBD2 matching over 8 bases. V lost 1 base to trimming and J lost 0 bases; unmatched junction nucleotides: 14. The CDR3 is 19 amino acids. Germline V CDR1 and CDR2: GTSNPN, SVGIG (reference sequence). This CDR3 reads CAWSASGRARKVSYNEQFF. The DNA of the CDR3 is TGTGCCTGGAGTGCCTCCGGGAGGGCCAGAAAAGTCTCCTACAATGAGCAGTTCTTC.

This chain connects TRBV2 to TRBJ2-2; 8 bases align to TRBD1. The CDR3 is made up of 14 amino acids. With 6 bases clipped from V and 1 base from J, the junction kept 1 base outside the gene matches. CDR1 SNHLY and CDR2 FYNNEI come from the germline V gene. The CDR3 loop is CASRGQVNTGELFF. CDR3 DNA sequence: TGTGCCAGCAGGGGACAGGTGAACACCGGGGAGCTGTTTTTT.

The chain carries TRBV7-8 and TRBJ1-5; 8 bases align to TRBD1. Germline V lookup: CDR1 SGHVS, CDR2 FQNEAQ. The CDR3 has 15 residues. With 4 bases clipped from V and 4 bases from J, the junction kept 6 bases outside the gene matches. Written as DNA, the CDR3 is TGTGCCAGCAGCTCACTAGGACAGGGAAATCAGCCCCAGCATTTT. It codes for CASSSLGQGNQPQHF.

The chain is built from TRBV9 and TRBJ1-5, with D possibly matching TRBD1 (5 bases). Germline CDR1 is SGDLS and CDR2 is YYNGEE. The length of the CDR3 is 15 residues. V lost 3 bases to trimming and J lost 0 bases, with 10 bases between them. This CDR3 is CASSADSYSNQPQHF. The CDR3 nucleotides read TGTGCCAGCAGCGCCGACAGCTATAGCAATCAGCCCCAGCATTTT.

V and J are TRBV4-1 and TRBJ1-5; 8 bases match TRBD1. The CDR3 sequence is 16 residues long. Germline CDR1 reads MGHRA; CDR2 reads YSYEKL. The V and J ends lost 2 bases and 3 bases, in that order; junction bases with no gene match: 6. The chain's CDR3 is CASSQFNRGDNQPQHF. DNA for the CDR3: TGCGCCAGCAGCCAATTCAACAGGGGGGACAATCAGCCCCAGCATTTT.

In DNA form, the CDR3 reads TGTGCCAGCAGTCCTCCGTACAGGGACCAAGAGACCCAGTACTTC. As protein: CASSPPYRDQETQYF. The genes are TRBV6-1 and TRBJ2-5; tentative D call: TRBD1 (6 bases). Germline values: CDR1 MNHNS, CDR2 SASEGT. The CDR3 length is 15 residues. Trimming left V 5 bases short and J 0 bases short, with 13 bases between.

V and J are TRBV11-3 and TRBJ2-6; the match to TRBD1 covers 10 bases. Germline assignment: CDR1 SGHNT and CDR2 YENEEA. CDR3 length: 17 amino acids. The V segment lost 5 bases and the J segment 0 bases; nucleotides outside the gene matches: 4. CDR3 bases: TGTGCCAGCAGCGGGACAGGGGCCCTCTCTGGGGCCAACGTCCTGACTTTC. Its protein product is CASSGTGALSGANVLTF.

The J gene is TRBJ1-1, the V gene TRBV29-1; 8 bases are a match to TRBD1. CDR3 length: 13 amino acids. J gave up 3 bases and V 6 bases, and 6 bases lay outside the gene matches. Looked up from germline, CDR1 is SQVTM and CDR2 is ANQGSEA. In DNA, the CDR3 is TGCAGCGTCGAGACAGGGGCTGACACTGAAGCTTTCTTT. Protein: CSVETGADTEAFF.

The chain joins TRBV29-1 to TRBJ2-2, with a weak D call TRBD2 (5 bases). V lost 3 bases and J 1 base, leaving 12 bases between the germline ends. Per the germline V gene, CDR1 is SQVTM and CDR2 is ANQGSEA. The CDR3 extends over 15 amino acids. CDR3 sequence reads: CSVDGPRGNTGELFF. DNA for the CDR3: TGCAGCGTTGACGGCCCTCGGGGGAACACCGGGGAGCTGTTTTTT.

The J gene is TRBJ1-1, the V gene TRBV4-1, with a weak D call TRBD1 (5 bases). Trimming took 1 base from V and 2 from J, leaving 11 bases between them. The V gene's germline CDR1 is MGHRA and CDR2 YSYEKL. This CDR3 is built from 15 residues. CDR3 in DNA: TGCGCCAGCAGCCAAGTGGGGGAGGTAAACACTGAAGCTTTCTTT. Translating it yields CASSQVGEVNTEAFF.

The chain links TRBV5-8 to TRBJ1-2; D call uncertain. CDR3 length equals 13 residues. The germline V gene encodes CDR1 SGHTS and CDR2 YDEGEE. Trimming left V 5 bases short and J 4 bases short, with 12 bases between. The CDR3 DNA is TGTGCCAGCAGAATGGGAGGCCCCTATGGCTACACCTTC. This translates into CASRMGGPYGYTF.